These T cell receptor beta chains were read from a single sample in a study of blood T cell repertoires in COVID-19. Sequenced by immunoSEQ multiplex PCR; TCRdb stores in-frame clones only, minus some. This table has 250,000 to 350,000 clones, around 81% appearing once. Source material: peripheral blood. Receptors were obtained from a person between 65 and 79 years old with COVID-19, enrolled during active disease. CDR3s include the opening cysteine and the closing phenylalanine or tryptophan. The D gene is left open where the match is weak. Clone sizes are given selectively: once, few, many, or a class where the clone is expanded.

cdr3_aa	cdr3_nt	d_call	clone_size	v_call	j_call
CASRGGGASAYEQYF	TGTGCCAGCAGGGGAGGTGGAGCGTCTGCCTACGAGCAGTACTTC	NA	NA	TRBV27	TRBJ2-7
CASSLAPGGPAGELFF	TGCGCCAGCAGCTTGGCCCCGGGAGGGCCGGCCGGGGAGCTGTTTTTT	TRBD2	NA	TRBV5-1	TRBJ2-2
CSVFGGGTVFTEAFF	TGCAGCGTTTTCGGGGGTGGGACAGTTTTCACTGAAGCTTTCTTT	TRBD1	NA	TRBV29-1	TRBJ1-1
CASSPSSHQPQHF	TGTGCCAGCAGCCCATCCAGTCATCAGCCCCAGCATTTT	NA	NA	TRBV4-2	TRBJ1-5
CASSIRRQGAYNEQFF	TGTGCCAGTAGTATAAGGAGGCAGGGGGCATACAATGAGCAGTTCTTC	TRBD1	NA	TRBV19	TRBJ2-1
CASSTTEKEAFF	TGTGCCAGCAGCACAACGGAGAAAGAAGCTTTCTTT	NA	few	TRBV7-9	TRBJ1-1
CAWNTGGGGETQYF	TGTGCCTGGAACACAGGGGGCGGAGGGGAGACCCAGTACTTC	TRBD1	NA	TRBV30	TRBJ2-5
CASSDLNSGTQYF	TGTGCCAGCAGTGACTTGAACTCCGGGACGCAGTATTTT	NA	NA	TRBV6-4	TRBJ2-3
CATPVRGGGYTF	TGTGCCACACCAGTTCGGGGGGGTGGCTACACCTTC	NA	NA	TRBV10-3	TRBJ1-2
CASRQGNQPQHF	TGTGCCAGTCGACAGGGGAATCAGCCCCAGCATTTT	TRBD1	NA	TRBV6-5	TRBJ1-5
CASSQSGSSYNEQFF	TGTGCCAGCAGCCAAAGCGGGAGTTCCTACAATGAGCAGTTCTTC	TRBD2	NA	TRBV9	TRBJ2-1
CASSQEWDRLEYF	TGTGCCAGCAGCCAAGAATGGGACAGACTTGAGTACTTC	TRBD1	NA	TRBV3-1/TRBV3-2	TRBJ2-7
CASSFRDRSYEQYF	TGTGCCAGCAGCTTCAGGGACAGGAGCTACGAGCAGTACTTC	TRBD1	once	TRBV7-9	TRBJ2-7
CASSSDTYNEKLFF	TGTGCCAGCAGCTCGGACACATATAATGAAAAACTGTTTTTT	NA	once	TRBV7-9	TRBJ1-4
CASLAGDGYTF	TGTGCCAGCCTGGCAGGGGATGGCTACACCTTC	NA	once	TRBV27	TRBJ1-2
CASSLSGLPRSYEQYF	TGTGCCAGCAGTTTATCAGGACTACCGCGGTCCTACGAGCAGTACTTC	NA	few	TRBV28	TRBJ2-7
CASSDRRGQETQYF	TGTGCCAGCAGCGACCGGCGGGGCCAAGAGACCCAGTACTTC	NA	NA	TRBV2	TRBJ2-5
CASSQGANSWRHGYTF	TGTGCCAGCAGCCAAGGCGCCAACTCATGGAGGCATGGCTACACCTTC	NA	NA	TRBV14	TRBJ1-2
CASSAAGGNRELFF	TGTGCCAGCAGTGCAGCGGGGGGGAACCGGGAGCTGTTTTTT	TRBD2	NA	TRBV7-3	TRBJ2-2
CASSLGGGKEKLFF	TGTGCCAGCAGCTTGGGAGGGGGCAAGGAAAAACTGTTTTTT	TRBD1	NA	TRBV5-4	TRBJ1-4
CASSQIAGNRNEQFF	TGTGCCAGCAGCCAAATAGCGGGTAATAGGAATGAGCAGTTCTTC	TRBD2	NA	TRBV14	TRBJ2-1
CASRPAGGPLDTQYF	TGTGCCAGCAGACCAGCGGGGGGGCCTTTAGATACGCAGTATTTT	TRBD2	NA	TRBV9	TRBJ2-3
CASSLEAGLYEQFF	TGTGCCAGCAGCTTAGAAGCGGGATTATATGAGCAGTTCTTC	TRBD2	many	TRBV7-3	TRBJ2-1
CASSPVGQSDTGELFF	TGTGCCAGCAGCCCCGTGGGACAGTCTGACACCGGGGAGCTGTTTTTT	TRBD1	once	TRBV5-4	TRBJ2-2
CASSLSSTGELFF	TGTGCCAGCAGCCTCTCTTCCACCGGGGAGCTGTTTTTT	NA	NA	TRBV6-2/TRBV6-3	TRBJ2-2
CATSDLGFKGVLEQFF	TGTGCCACCAGTGATTTGGGTTTTAAGGGGGTCCTTGAGCAGTTCTTC	NA	NA	TRBV24-1	TRBJ2-1
CASSYGTGAQQETQYF	TGTGCCAGCAGTTATGGGACAGGGGCCCAACAAGAGACCCAGTACTTC	TRBD1	NA	TRBV7-9	TRBJ2-5
CSVALAEAFF	TGCAGCGTTGCTCTTGCTGAAGCTTTCTTT	NA	NA	TRBV29-1	TRBJ1-1
CASSLESGGYNEQFF	TGTGCCAGCAGCTTAGAGTCAGGGGGTTACAATGAGCAGTTCTTC	TRBD1	NA	TRBV7-9	TRBJ2-1
CASSVFRGPTDTQYF	TGTGCCAGCAGCGTATTCAGGGGACCCACAGATACGCAGTATTTT	NA	NA	TRBV9	TRBJ2-3
CASSQYAARNYGYTF	TGTGCCAGCAGCCAATATGCGGCCAGAAACTATGGCTACACCTTC	NA	NA	TRBV14	TRBJ1-2
CASSFGTGGPDTQYF	TGTGCCAGCAGCTTCGGAACGGGAGGCCCCGATACGCAGTATTTT	TRBD2	NA	TRBV5-8	TRBJ2-3
CAWTGGNSPLHF	TGTGCCTGGACAGGAGGAAATTCACCCCTCCACTTT	NA	NA	TRBV30	TRBJ1-6
CASSRHRNTDTQYF	TGCGCCAGCAGTCGGCACAGAAACACAGATACGCAGTATTTT	NA	NA	TRBV23-1	TRBJ2-3
CASSHDMGGSSYEQYF	TGTGCCAGCAGCCATGATATGGGGGGGAGTTCCTACGAGCAGTACTTC	TRBD2	NA	TRBV4-2	TRBJ2-7
CASSLGGSSYEQYF	TGTGCCAGCAGTTTGGGGGGAAGCTCCTACGAGCAGTACTTC	NA	NA	TRBV28	TRBJ2-7
CASSIDTGGAVEQYF	TGTGCCAGTAGTATAGATACAGGGGGCGCGGTCGAGCAGTACTTC	TRBD1	NA	TRBV19	TRBJ2-7
CASSLGIDSQETQYF	TGCGCCAGCAGCTTAGGAATAGACTCTCAAGAGACCCAGTACTTC	NA	once	TRBV5-1	TRBJ2-5
CASSPGASYEQYF	TGCGCCAGCAGCCCAGGGGCCTCCTACGAGCAGTACTTC	NA	once	TRBV5-1	TRBJ2-7
CASSIDPGRDKRGYGYTF	TGTGCCAGTAGTATAGATCCCGGACGGGACAAAAGGGGCTATGGCTACACCTTC	NA	NA	TRBV19	TRBJ1-2
CSVKGDSYNEQFF	TGCAGCGTAAAGGGAGACTCCTACAATGAGCAGTTCTTC	NA	NA	TRBV29-1	TRBJ2-1
CASSESAGLTEAFF	TGTGCCAGCAGTGAATCTGCGGGCCTCACTGAAGCTTTCTTT	NA	NA	TRBV6-1	TRBJ1-1